This TCR beta chain was identified in a study of blood T cell repertoires in COVID-19. Across the whole study: From T cells, B-cell-depleted T cells, or PBMCs came the material, which was cDNA or gDNA.

Germline loops: CDR1 SNHLY, CDR2 FYNNEI. There are 17 residues in the CDR3. J gave up 5 bases and V 2 bases, and 11 bases lay outside the gene matches. Only in-frame clones appear in the TCRdb table, and some are missing; sequencing was by immunoSEQ multiplex PCR. Among just under 250,000 clones listed, more than 75% were seen once. This rearrangement joins TRBV2 to TRBJ1-4, with TRBD1 matching 7 bases. The clonotype originates from a woman aged 25-40 years who had recovered from COVID-19. Sequenced sample: peripheral blood. CDR3 bases: TGTGCCAGCAGTGAAAACCCCCGGGACAGCCGAAATGAAAAACTGTTTTTT. Translation gives CASSENPRDSRNEKLFF.